Shown below are 25 T cell receptor beta chains from a single sample sequenced in a study of CD8+ T cells in alopecia areata. The treatment denotes: oral pan-JAK inhibitor, 5-10 mg twice daily. RNA was isolated and reverse transcribed to cDNA, the sequencing template. Sequencing was performed with immunoSEQ multiplex PCR; in TCRdb, only in-frame clones are kept and a portion is missing. The repertoire holds about 190,000 clones, 50% to 60% seen once, with 0.65% to 0.7% in the top ten. The source was CD4+ T cells sorted from blood, collected at week 4, from a patient treated with tofacitinib. Source of these receptors: a human donor with alopecia areata.

The rearrangement uses TRBV29-1 and TRBJ1-2, with D tentatively TRBD1 (6 bases). The CDR3 is 14 amino acids. The V and J ends lost 3 bases and 1 base respectively, with 12 bases between them. The germline gives CDR1 SQVTM, CDR2 ANQGSEA. CDR3 in amino acids: CSVEYRVDNYGYTF. The CDR3, as DNA: TGCAGCGTTGAGTACAGGGTGGATAACTATGGCTACACCTTC.

The chain has TRBV28 and TRBJ2-5, with D possibly matching TRBD2 (5 bases). From germline, CDR1 is MDHEN and CDR2 SYDVKM. The CDR3 loop spans 14 amino acids. Between the trimmed V and J ends, which lost 6 bases and 1 base, there was a span of 12 bases. This CDR3 reads CASSRPGIQETQYF. The DNA for the CDR3 is TGTGCCAGCAGCCGCCCGGGGATCCAAGAGACCCAGTACTTC. Variable domain in full (rest from reference TRBV28 and TRBJ2-5): DVKVTQSSRYLVKRTGEKVFLECVQDMDHENMFWYRQDPGLGLRLIYFSYDVKMKEKGDIPEGYSVSREKKERFSLILESASTNQTSMYLCASSRPGIQETQYFGPGTRLLVL.

The rearrangement joins TRBV29-1 to TRBJ2-3, with D possibly TRBD1 on 7 matching bases. This CDR3 contains 15 residues. The germline gives CDR1 SQVTM, CDR2 ANQGSEA. Trimming removed 5 bases from V and 2 bases from J, with 17 bases in between. The CDR3 nucleotides read TGCAGCGTTATGGGGCAGGGGGGTTCCACAGATACGCAGTATTTT. Translated, it gives CSVMGQGGSTDTQYF.

The table lists this clone with a few counts. This chain links TRBV29-1 with TRBJ2-1; 9 nucleotides match TRBD2. J was trimmed by 2 bases and V by 5 bases; bases with no gene match: 4. Germline V gives CDR1 SQVTM, CDR2 ANQGSEA. CDR3 length equals 14 residues. The CDR3 nucleotides read TGCAGCGTTTCCGTAGCGGGAGCCTACAATGAGCAGTTCTTC. As protein: CSVSVAGAYNEQFF.

The chain employs TRBV29-1 and TRBJ1-1; no firm D call. Germline assignment: CDR1 SQVTM and CDR2 ANQGSEA. V was pared by 2 bases and J by 1 base, with 11 bases between. The CDR3 extends over 14 amino acids. CDR3 in amino acids: CSVELPRGNTEAFF. CDR3 coding DNA: TGCAGCGTTGAACTCCCAAGAGGGAACACTGAAGCTTTCTTT.

In nucleotides, the CDR3 is TGTGCCAGCAGCGTAGTAGCGGGACTCGATACGCAGTATTTT. Protein sequence: CASSVVAGLDTQYF. The chain couples TRBV9 to TRBJ2-3, with TRBD2 matching over 8 bases. V shed 0 bases and J 6 bases; nucleotides not matched to a gene: 3. The CDR3 is 14 amino acids. Germline V gene lookup returns CDR1 SGDLS and CDR2 YYNGEE.

This clone occurred once. The V and J genes are TRBV25-1 and TRBJ1-2, with D possibly matching TRBD1 (6 bases). CDR1 and CDR2 (germline): MGHDK, SYGVNS. The CDR3 is 14 residues long. Trimming pared 1 base from V and 7 bases from J, leaving 13 bases between. The CDR3 region has the DNA TGTGCCAGCAGTGAATCGGTGGGGGCGGTTGGCTACACCTTC. Protein product: CASSESVGAVGYTF.

The J gene is TRBJ1-1, the V gene TRBV6-5, with D uncertain. The CDR3 covers 15 residues. Per germline, CDR1 MNHEY and CDR2 SVGAGI. V lost 0 bases and J lost 0, with 8 bases in between. In DNA form, the CDR3 reads TGTGCCAGCAGTTACTCCTATGTCGTGAACACTGAAGCTTTCTTT. Residues: CASSYSYVVNTEAFF.

The CDR3 DNA reads TGCAGCGTTGGCACGGAGACCCAGTACTTC. Residues: CSVGTETQYF. The chain links TRBV29-1 to TRBJ2-5; D uncertain. This CDR3 has 10 amino acids. V lost 4 bases and J lost 5, with 5 bases in between. Germline V lookup: CDR1 SQVTM, CDR2 ANQGSEA.

J is TRBJ2-6 and V is TRBV30; possibly TRBD2 for D (7 bases). In germline, CDR1 is GTSNPN, CDR2 SVGIG (reference sequence). Trimming left V 4 bases short and J 2 bases short, with 12 bases between. CDR3 size: 15 residues. CDR3 residues: CAWTLGGAGANVLTF. DNA of the CDR3: TGTGCCTGGACCCTAGGGGGGGCTGGGGCCAACGTCCTGACTTTC.

As to this clone: Other DNA sequences from this sample encode an identical CDR3 as well. The J gene is TRBJ1-3, the V gene TRBV30; no clear D gene. Germline-derived CDR1 and CDR2 are GTSNPN and SVGIG (reference sequence). The CDR3 is 12 amino acids. The V and J ends lost 5 bases and 0 bases respectively, with 5 bases between them. CDR3 protein: CAWGHSGNTIYF. CDR3 nucleotide sequence: TGTGCCTGGGGCCACTCTGGAAACACCATATATTTT.

The rearrangement joins TRBV29-1 to TRBJ2-2; D remains ambiguous. Trimming stripped 7 bases from V and 5 bases from J, with 8 bases between. This CDR3 has 11 residues. Germline values: CDR1 SQVTM, CDR2 ANQGSEA. CDR3 DNA sequence: TGCAGCGCTTCTCGGACCGGGGAGCTGTTTTTT. Its translation is CSASRTGELFF.

The rearrangement links TRBV28 to TRBJ2-1, with D possibly being TRBD1 or TRBD2 (6 bases each). V lost 7 bases to trimming and J lost 1 base, with 11 bases between them. The CDR3 is 14 amino acids. Germline CDR1 and CDR2: MDHEN and SYDVKM. CDR3: CASTRGGSYNEQFF. The CDR3 DNA reads TGTGCCAGCACCAGGGGAGGATCCTACAATGAGCAGTTCTTC.

The rearrangement uses TRBV7-9 and TRBJ1-1; possible D gene TRBD1, 6 bases. V was pared by 1 base and J by 1 base, with 22 bases between. The CDR3 totals 19 residues. Germline V gene data show CDR1 as SEHNR and CDR2 as FQNEAQ (reference sequence). This chain's CDR3 is CASSLVVGRGWARNTEAFF. The CDR3 coding sequence is TGTGCCAGCAGCTTAGTTGTTGGCAGGGGTTGGGCTAGGAACACTGAAGCTTTCTTT.

V is TRBV30 and J is TRBJ2-5; D gene unclear. CDR3 length equals 12 residues. The V end was cut by 1 base, the J end by 5 bases, with 8 bases between. CDR1 is GTSNPN and CDR2 is SVGIG in the germline V gene (reference sequence). CDR3 bases: TGTGCCTGGAGTGACAGTGGGGAGACCCAGTACTTC. It encodes CAWSDSGETQYF.

The chain is built from TRBV11-3 and TRBJ2-5; D is unclear. V lost 5 bases and J lost 1, with 8 bases in between. The CDR3 totals 13 residues. CDR1 and CDR2 (germline): SGHNT, YENEEA. CDR3 nucleotides: TGTGCCAGCAGCCGTTCCCTCCAAGAGACCCAGTACTTC. Its protein is CASSRSLQETQYF.

This clone was observed a single time. J is TRBJ2-5 and V is TRBV30, with TRBD1 matching 8 bases. Germline loops: CDR1 GTSNPN, CDR2 SVGIG (reference sequence). Trimming cost V 2 bases and J 2 bases; bases outside gene matches: 4. This CDR3 spans 14 amino acids. CDR3 loop: CAWSPGTGQETQYF. The CDR3 DNA reads TGTGCCTGGAGTCCTGGGACAGGACAAGAGACCCAGTACTTC.

This clone was detected a few times. The rearrangement joins TRBV13 to TRBJ2-7; the match to TRBD1 covers 10 bases. Germline values: CDR1 PRHDT, CDR2 FYEKMQ (reference sequence). The CDR3 loop spans 16 amino acids. Losses at the gene ends were 4 bases for V and 7 bases for J; bases not matched to a gene: 13. The CDR3 nucleotides read TGTGCCAGCAGCTCGCGACAGGGGGCGCAGATATGGGAGCAGTACTTC. This encodes CASSSRQGAQIWEQYF.

J is TRBJ2-3 and V is TRBV27; D tentatively reads TRBD1 or TRBD2 (5 bases each). This CDR3 is 14 amino acids long. Germline loops: CDR1 MNHEY, CDR2 SMNVEV (reference sequence). Trimming took 2 bases from V and 6 from J, leaving 12 bases between them. CDR3 protein: CASSLRDPRDTQYF. Here the CDR3 DNA reads TGTGCCAGCAGTTTACGGGACCCGAGGGATACGCAGTATTTT.

This clone was counted between two and nine times. The chain has TRBV6-6 and TRBJ1-1, with 7 bases aligning to TRBD1. The CDR3 extends over 14 amino acids. With V trimmed by 7 bases and J by 1 base, 6 bases remained unmatched. Germline-derived CDR1 and CDR2 are MNHNY and SVGAGI (reference sequence). The CDR3 protein is CASTPGTANTEAFF. In DNA, the CDR3 is TGTGCCAGCACCCCCGGGACAGCGAACACTGAAGCTTTCTTT.

A few counts support this clone. The chain joins TRBV7-2 to TRBJ2-2, with a weak D call TRBD1 (6 bases). V lost 4 bases and J lost 1, with 10 bases in between. CDR3 length: 15 amino acids. Looked up from germline, CDR1 is SGHTA and CDR2 is FQGNSA. The CDR3 DNA reads TGTGCCAGCAGCTCCTCCAGGGGGAACACCGGGGAGCTGTTTTTT. Amino acid sequence: CASSSSRGNTGELFF.

V usage is TRBV7-2 and J usage is TRBJ2-1, with a weak D call TRBD1 (6 bases). Per the germline V gene, CDR1 is SGHTA and CDR2 is FQGNSA. Trimming shortened V by 2 bases and J by 6 bases, and 11 bases separated the two germline ends. The CDR3 is 14 amino acids. For the CDR3, the DNA is TGTGCCAGCAGCTTACAAGACAGGTCCAATGAGCAGTTCTTC. As protein: CASSLQDRSNEQFF.

This clone was seen only a few times. Germline is not matched at one junction end, which may reflect a read error. The chain couples TRBV20-1 to TRBJ2-7; D is ambiguous. The V gene's germline CDR1 is DFQATT and CDR2 SNEGSKA (reference sequence). This CDR3 has 11 residues. The CDR3 nucleotides are TGCAGTGCTAGTAATATCGGGTCGGGCCACTTC. Protein product: CSASNIGSGHF.

The gene calls are TRBV28 and TRBJ2-3; a weak D match, TRBD1 (5 bases). The CDR3 runs 15 residues. Germline assignment: CDR1 MDHEN and CDR2 SYDVKM. Between the trimmed V and J ends, which lost 3 bases and 4 bases, there was a span of 14 bases. The CDR3 loop reads CASSFKAGYADTQYF. In DNA, the CDR3 is TGTGCCAGCAGTTTCAAGGCAGGGTATGCAGATACGCAGTATTTT.

The chain has TRBV6-5 and TRBJ1-2; the D gene is possibly TRBD1 (5 bases). Trimming shortened V by 0 bases and J by 6 bases, and 11 bases separated the two germline ends. The CDR3 runs 14 residues. Germline CDR1 MNHEY, CDR2 SVGAGI. CDR3 residues: CASSYSGTLDGYTF. The CDR3 nucleotides are TGTGCCAGCAGTTACTCTGGGACGTTAGATGGCTACACCTTC.